This TCR beta chain is from a study of control samples from healthy donors and cancer patients. The CDR3 totals 20 residues. Germline lookup yields CDR1 MGHRA and CDR2 YSYEKL. V was pared by 4 bases and J by 2 bases, with 30 bases between. Assay: immunoSEQ multiplex PCR; the TCRdb copy retains only in-frame clones and omits some. The data hold some 140,000 clones, with approximately 86% observed a single time. Material for sequencing was blood. The receptor's source is a woman between 25 and 40 years old in good health. The J gene is TRBJ2-7, the V gene TRBV4-1; D gene uncertain. For the CDR3, the DNA is TGCGCCAGCAGCCCGCTCACACCTACCCACGACTGGCACCTTACCTACGAGCAGTACTTC. It yields the protein CASSPLTPTHDWHLTYEQYF.